The 23 T cell receptor beta chains reported below all come from one sample, sequenced in a study of T cell responses to AZD1222 COVID-19 vaccine. Measured with immunoSEQ multiplex PCR; TCRdb has only the in-frame clones, and not every one. The profile shows roughly 100,000 clones, 90% of them singletons. The material was peripheral blood, obtained on day 0 of AZD1222 vaccination. These receptor sequences come from an adult in good health.

The chain employs TRBV15 and TRBJ1-1; D perhaps matches TRBD1 (6 bases). The CDR3 consists of 15 residues. In germline, CDR1 is LNHNV, CDR2 YYDKDF (reference sequence). Trimming left V 0 bases short and J 0 bases short, with 8 bases between. This CDR3 reads CATSREGGMNTEAFF. The CDR3 nucleotides are TGTGCCACCAGCAGAGAGGGGGGCATGAACACTGAAGCTTTCTTT.

J is TRBJ2-1 and V is TRBV25-1; a possible D gene is TRBD2 (6 bases). The CDR3 runs to 13 residues. Looked up from germline, CDR1 is MGHDK and CDR2 is SYGVNS. V dropped 6 bases and J dropped 7 bases, with 13 bases sitting between them. The CDR3 DNA is TGTGCCAGCAGAAGGACGGGAGAGAATGAGCAGTTCTTC. It encodes CASRRTGENEQFF.

The chain uses TRBV7-9 and TRBJ1-1; unclear D gene. The germline CDR1 and CDR2 sequences are SEHNR and FQNEAQ (reference sequence). Trimming stripped 1 base from V and 11 bases from J, with 8 bases between. CDR3 length: 11 amino acids. This CDR3 reads CASSLGVRAFF. CDR3 sequence (DNA): TGTGCCAGCAGCTTAGGCGTACGGGCTTTCTTT. The entire variable domain, with the rest obtained from reference TRBV7-9 and TRBJ1-1, is as follows: DTGVSQNPRHKITKRGQNVTFRCDPISEHNRLYWYRQTLGQGPEFLTYFQNEAQLEKSRLLSDRFSAERPKGSFSTLEIQRTEQGDSAMYLCASSLGVRAFFGQGTRLTVV.

Here the CDR3 DNA reads TGTGCCTGGAGTCCCCTTAGCGGGGGCGGCGTGAGGGAGCAGTACTTC. Encoded protein: CAWSPLSGGGVREQYF. The chain carries TRBV30 and TRBJ2-7; 9 bases fit TRBD2. Unmatched junction bases numbered 15, after V lost 2 bases and J lost 7 bases. This CDR3 is built from 16 residues. Germline V gene data show CDR1 as GTSNPN and CDR2 as SVGIG (reference sequence).

V is TRBV29-1 and J is TRBJ2-7; D is tentatively TRBD1 or TRBD2 (5 bases each). V was clipped by 6 bases and J by 5 bases, with 11 bases between them. Germline V gene lookup returns CDR1 SQVTM and CDR2 ANQGSEA. The CDR3 loop spans 11 amino acids. The CDR3, as DNA: TGCAGCGTCCGTAGGGGACACGAGCAGTACTTC. Its protein product is CSVRRGHEQYF.

The rearrangement uses TRBV6-5 and TRBJ2-1; 10 positions agree with TRBD2. Germline V gene data show CDR1 as MNHEY and CDR2 as SVGAGI. This CDR3 contains 14 residues. V shed 5 bases and J 3 bases; nucleotides not matched to a gene: 1. The CDR3 DNA follows: TGTGCCAGCAGTATAGCGGGGGGCTACAATGAGCAGTTCTTC. Protein product: CASSIAGGYNEQFF.

The chain carries TRBV19 and TRBJ1-1; a weak D match, TRBD1 (6 bases). The V gene lost 7 bases and the J gene lost 0 bases, with 12 bases spanning the gap. The CDR3 sequence is 14 residues long. The germline V gene has CDR1 LNHDA and CDR2 SQIVND (reference sequence). The CDR3 loop reads CASMGGALNTEAFF. The DNA for the CDR3 is TGTGCCAGTATGGGGGGGGCGTTGAACACTGAAGCTTTCTTT. Filled out from reference TRBV19 and TRBJ1-1, the complete variable domain reads DGGITQSPKYLFRKEGQNVTLSCEQNLNHDAMYWYRQDPGQGLRLIYYSQIVNDFQKGDIAEGYSVSREKKESFPLTVTSAQKNPTAFYLCASMGGALNTEAFFGQGTRLTVV.

The chain links TRBV7-2 to TRBJ1-1, with TRBD1 matching 9 bases. The length of the CDR3 is 16 residues. V dropped 1 base and J dropped 2; count of bases not matched to a gene: 5. CDR1 and CDR2 from the germline V gene are SGHTA and FQGNSA. The CDR3 DNA reads as TGTGCCAGCAGCTTAGAAGCGGACAGGGGTAACACTGAAGCTTTCTTT. Translation: CASSLEADRGNTEAFF.

The chain employs TRBV5-4 and TRBJ2-5; TRBD2 aligns across 8 bases. The CDR3 spans 16 residues. Germline trimming cut 2 bases from V and 4 bases from J; bases unmatched to any gene: 10. Germline values: CDR1 SGHNT, CDR2 YYREEE (reference sequence). CDR3 nucleotides: TGTGCCAGCAGCTTCGAGGTAGCTACTAGCGGAGAGACCCAGTACTTC. This translates into CASSFEVATSGETQYF.

The rearrangement joins TRBV28 to TRBJ2-2; D is unclear. This CDR3 has 12 amino acids. With 5 bases removed from V and 3 bases from J, the gap between germline ends came to 4 bases. The germline gives CDR1 MDHEN, CDR2 SYDVKM. CDR3: CASSKDTGELFF. CDR3 DNA: TGTGCCAGCAGTAAGGACACCGGGGAGCTGTTTTTT.

The chain combines TRBV5-8 with TRBJ1-1, with 9 bases identical to TRBD1. CDR1 SGHTS and CDR2 YDEGEE come from the germline V gene. This CDR3 contains 16 residues. V shed 0 bases, J shed 1 base, and the junction held 4 bases outside the gene matches. CDR3 protein: CASSLAWGQGNTEAFF. In nucleotides, the CDR3 is TGTGCCAGCAGCTTGGCCTGGGGACAGGGGAACACTGAAGCTTTCTTT.

The chain recombines TRBV5-6 with TRBJ2-2, with D possibly matching TRBD1 (6 bases). Germline V gives CDR1 SGHDT, CDR2 YYEEEE. The V gene lost 2 bases and the J gene lost 5 bases, with 10 bases spanning the gap. The CDR3 extends over 14 amino acids. For the CDR3, the DNA is TGTGCCAGCAGCTTCGGGACAACTACCGGGGAGCTGTTTTTT. It translates to CASSFGTTTGELFF.

The chain has TRBV5-1 and TRBJ1-4; TRBD1 is a possible D gene (5 bases). Germline V gene data show CDR1 as SGHRS and CDR2 as YFSETQ. V lost 0 bases and J lost 7, with 13 bases in between. This CDR3 is 15 amino acids long. The CDR3 spells CASSLGARVAEKLFF. For the CDR3, the DNA is TGCGCCAGCAGCTTGGGGGCCAGGGTAGCTGAAAAACTGTTTTTT. The full variable domain, in which reference TRBV5-1 and TRBJ1-4 provide the parts outside the CDR3, is KAGVTQTPRYLIKTRGQQVTLSCSPISGHRSVSWYQQTPGQGLQFLFEYFSETQRNKGNFPGRFSGRQFSNSRSEMNVSTLELGDSALYLCASSLGARVAEKLFFGSGTQLSVL.

V and J are TRBV29-1 and TRBJ1-2; no definite D call. V lost 1 base and J lost 4, with 7 bases in between. This CDR3 comprises 12 residues. The germline V gene encodes CDR1 SQVTM and CDR2 ANQGSEA. CDR3 amino acids: CSVEGPSYGYTF. In DNA form, the CDR3 reads TGCAGCGTTGAAGGTCCGAGCTATGGCTACACCTTC.

The chain has TRBV18 and TRBJ2-1, with 12 nucleotides matching TRBD2. J gave up 7 bases and V 2 bases, and 12 bases lay outside the gene matches. In germline, CDR1 is KGHSH, CDR2 LQKENI. This CDR3 region has 18 residues. The CDR3 DNA follows: TGTGCCAGCTCACCAACCCTCCCTAGCGGGGGGGCCTGGAATGAGCAGTTCTTC. Residues: CASSPTLPSGGAWNEQFF.

This chain uses TRBV5-5 with TRBJ1-6; no definite D call. The CDR3 runs 12 residues. Germline V gene data show CDR1 as SGHKS and CDR2 as YYEKEE (reference sequence). The germline V and J ends were trimmed by 4 bases and 8 bases, with 7 bases remaining between them. The CDR3 coding sequence is TGTGCCAGCAGCCTCGGAGATTCACCCCTCCACTTT. Translation gives CASSLGDSPLHF.

The V and J genes are TRBV12-3 or TRBV12-4 and TRBJ2-7; the D gene could be TRBD1 or TRBD2 (5 bases each). CDR3 length: 13 residues. V lost 2 bases and J lost 5, with 10 bases in between. The CDR3 region has the DNA TGTGCCAGCAGTTTATCCAGGGACCACGAGCAGTACTTC. Translation gives CASSLSRDHEQYF.

The chain combines TRBV25-1 with TRBJ1-2, with D maybe TRBD1 (6 bases). The length of the CDR3 is 11 residues. V lost 3 bases and J 8 bases, leaving 7 bases between the germline ends. Germline lookup yields CDR1 MGHDK and CDR2 SYGVNS. In nucleotides, the CDR3 is TGTGCCAGCAGTGACACAGGGGGCTACACCTTC. As protein: CASSDTGGYTF.

V is TRBV20-1 and J is TRBJ1-2, with D tentatively TRBD1 (6 bases). Germline assignment: CDR1 DFQATT and CDR2 SNEGSKA (reference sequence). The CDR3 is made up of 10 amino acids. V shed 6 bases and J shed 8 bases, with 10 bases lying between them. CDR3 amino acids: CSAEGVGYTF. For the CDR3, the DNA is TGCAGTGCCGAGGGGGTGGGCTACACCTTC.

The chain joins TRBV30 to TRBJ1-5, with no clear D. The CDR3 loop spans 13 amino acids. The germline V gene has CDR1 GTSNPN and CDR2 SVGIG (reference sequence). V was shortened by 3 bases and J by 4 bases, with 10 bases between the two germline ends. The CDR3 sequence: CAWSPGRNQPQHF. In DNA form, the CDR3 reads TGTGCCTGGAGCCCAGGTCGGAATCAGCCCCAGCATTTT.

The V call is TRBV3-1 (or the pseudogene TRBV3-2), the J call TRBJ1-1; 7 nucleotides line up with TRBD1. This CDR3 is 14 amino acids long. V was pared by 4 bases and J by 1 base, with 3 bases of the junction left unmatched. Per germline, CDR1 LGHDT and CDR2 YNNKEL (reference sequence). CDR3 protein: CASSPTGENTEAFF. The CDR3 coding sequence is TGTGCCAGCAGCCCCACAGGGGAGAACACTGAAGCTTTCTTT.

The gene calls are TRBV6-6 and TRBJ2-5; D gene unclear. Germline lookup yields CDR1 MNHNY and CDR2 SVGAGI (reference sequence). This CDR3 is 13 amino acids long. Trimming stripped 2 bases from V and 0 bases from J, with 4 bases between. CDR3 loop: CASSYRDQETQYF. The DNA for the CDR3 is TGTGCCAGCAGTTACCGGGACCAAGAGACCCAGTACTTC.

This chain joins TRBV6-5 and TRBJ2-7, with a tentative D call TRBD1 (5 bases). Germline CDR1 MNHEY, CDR2 SVGAGI. V shed 2 bases and J shed 3 bases, with 11 bases lying between them. The CDR3 loop spans 14 amino acids. CDR3 DNA: TGTGCCAGCAGTTACCCCAGGGTCGTCTACGAGCAGTACTTC. Protein product: CASSYPRVVYEQYF.